This T cell receptor (beta chain) was documented in a study of T cells in Graves' hyperthyroidism and ophthalmopathy. Amplification yielded TCR beta CDR3 regions, with RNA transcripts as the source. The TCR CDR3 first-round RT-PCR relied on the HTBI primer set. TCRdb itself ran the multiplex PCR reads through MiXCR, one entry per CDR3 protein. The sample shows 600,000 or so distinct CDR3 sequences, around 16% of them seen only once. Clinical symptoms, serum thyroxine and TRAb, thyroid ultrasound and orbital computed tomography were used for the diagnoses. This clonotype was counted ten times or more. As yet, its antigen is unknown. Findings and caveats of the study: Ophthalmopathy was identified by the model a median around 6.9 months ahead of onset. Blood also held most thyroid clonotypes expanded beyond 0.001.

The germline V gene has CDR1 LGHDT and CDR2 YNNKEL (reference sequence). V lost 8 bases to trimming and J lost 6 bases, with 16 bases between them. The CDR3 contains 13 residues. The receptor was derived from a woman in her 30s with Graves' hyperthyroidism. The chain couples TRBV3-1 to TRBJ2-5, with D possibly being TRBD2 (6 bases). Sequenced material: blood. In DNA form, the CDR3 reads TGTGCCAGCGGCGGGACTTTGGTCAAGACCCAGTACTTC. Translating it yields CASGGTLVKTQYF.